This TCR beta chain comes out of a study of blood T cell repertoires in COVID-19. Clones were sequenced by immunoSEQ multiplex PCR, and TCRdb holds only the in-frame ones, with some missing. Of 65,000 to 100,000 clones listed, roughly 88% were seen once; the top ten hold approximately 5%. This CDR3 spans 15 amino acids. The V segment lost 4 bases and the J segment 8 bases; nucleotides outside the gene matches: 10. The germline V gene encodes CDR1 SGHNT and CDR2 YYREEE (reference sequence). What was sequenced was peripheral blood. The chain uses TRBV5-4 and TRBJ2-1; TRBD2 matches 9 bases. This receptor was taken from a woman older than 75 with acute or convalescent COVID-19. DNA for the CDR3: TGTGCCAGCAGCCCCGGCGGGAGGGCCCCCCATGAGCAGTTCTTC. Amino acid sequence: CASSPGGRAPHEQFF.